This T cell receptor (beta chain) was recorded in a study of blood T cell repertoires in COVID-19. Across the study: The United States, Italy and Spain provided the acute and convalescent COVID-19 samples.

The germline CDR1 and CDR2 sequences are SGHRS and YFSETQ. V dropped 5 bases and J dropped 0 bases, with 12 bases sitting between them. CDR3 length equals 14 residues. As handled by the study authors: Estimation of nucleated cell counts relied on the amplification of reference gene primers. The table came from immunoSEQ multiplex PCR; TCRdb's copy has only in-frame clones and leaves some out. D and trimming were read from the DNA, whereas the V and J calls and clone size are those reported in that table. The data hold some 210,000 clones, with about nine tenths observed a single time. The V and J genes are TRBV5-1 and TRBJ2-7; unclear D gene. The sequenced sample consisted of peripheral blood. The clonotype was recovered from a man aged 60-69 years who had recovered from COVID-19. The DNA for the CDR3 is TGCGCCAGCAGTTCCGACACCATCTCCTACGAGCAGTACTTC. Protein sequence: CASSSDTISYEQYF.